Following are 32 T cell receptor beta chains from one sample sequenced in a study of shared clonotypes between healthy human individuals. Data came from immunoSEQ multiplex PCR; TCRdb stores just in-frame clones and leaves some out. The data hold about 1 million clones, with roughly 80% observed a single time. The specimen was memory CD4+ T cells sorted from blood. The subset was: CD45RA-negative fraction. Every receptor here comes from a man aged 18-30 years in good health.

The gene calls are TRBV30 and TRBJ2-1; D possibly corresponds to TRBD1 (6 bases). Trimming removed 8 bases from V and 4 bases from J, with 21 bases in between. The CDR3 covers 15 residues. CDR1 GTSNPN and CDR2 SVGIG come from the germline V gene (reference sequence). CDR3 DNA: TGTGCCACCACCCCGGGCAGGGGCCGGTACAATGAGCAGTTCTTC. As protein: CATTPGRGRYNEQFF.

This clone was seen once. This rearrangement joins TRBV19 to TRBJ2-6, with 7 bases fitting TRBD1. The CDR3 loop spans 17 amino acids. After removal of 7 bases from V and 0 bases from J, the junction contained 9 bases not matched to a gene. Germline CDR1 and CDR2: LNHDA and SQIVND (reference sequence). The CDR3 spells CASTPGQLASGANVLTF. As DNA, the CDR3 is TGTGCCAGTACGCCGGGACAGTTGGCCTCTGGGGCCAACGTCCTGACTTTC.

J is TRBJ2-7 and V is TRBV30; 9 bases are shared with TRBD2. CDR1 is GTSNPN, CDR2 SVGIG, per germline (reference sequence). This CDR3 is built from 14 residues. Trimming at V came to 3 bases and at J to 0 bases, leaving 3 bases not matched to a gene. For the CDR3, the DNA is TGTGCCTGGAGGAAAGCGGGGGGCTCCTACGAGCAGTACTTC. Translating gives CAWRKAGGSYEQYF.

This clone came up a few times. This sequence joins TRBV10-1 and TRBJ2-1, with TRBD1 identical over 8 bases. The CDR3 covers 16 residues. V was pared by 1 base and J by 12 bases, with 14 bases of the junction left unmatched. Per the germline V gene, CDR1 is WNHNN and CDR2 is SYGVQD (reference sequence). The CDR3 DNA is TGCGCCAGCAGTGAGTTTGGTGACAGGGGACCTGAGGGGCAGTTCTTC. As protein: CASSEFGDRGPEGQFF.

This rearrangement joins TRBV9 to TRBJ2-5, with D perhaps TRBD1 or TRBD2 (7 bases each). Germline-derived CDR1 and CDR2 are SGDLS and YYNGEE. V shed 4 bases and J shed 6 bases, with 19 bases lying between them. The CDR3 is made up of 15 amino acids. This CDR3 is CASSPGGGWEKTQYF. The CDR3 bases are TGTGCCAGCAGCCCAGGGGGAGGGTGGGAAAAGACCCAGTACTTC.

The V gene is TRBV2, the J gene TRBJ2-5; D could derive from TRBD1 or TRBD2 (6 bases each). Germline loops: CDR1 SNHLY, CDR2 FYNNEI. This CDR3 spans 15 amino acids. The V end was cut by 6 bases, the J end by 2 bases, with 16 bases between. DNA for the CDR3: TGTGCCAGCAGCGCCTTGGGGGCGGGGCAAGAGACCCAGTACTTC. Translating it yields CASSALGAGQETQYF.

This chain connects TRBV4-3 to TRBJ2-7; no firm D call. CDR1 is LGHNA and CDR2 is YSLEER in the germline V gene. Trimming left V 0 bases short and J 3 bases short, with 9 bases between. This CDR3 comprises 14 residues. CDR3 sequence (DNA): TGCGCCAGCAGCCAAGATTTGTTCGGCTACGAGCAGTACTTC. Its protein is CASSQDLFGYEQYF.

This clone was counted between two and nine times. The gene calls are TRBV6-6 and TRBJ1-1, with 7 positions matching TRBD1. Germline assignment: CDR1 MNHNY and CDR2 SVGAGI (reference sequence). Trimming removed 5 bases from V and 6 bases from J; junction bases left unmatched: 6. The CDR3 consists of 13 residues. The CDR3 spells CASSQGGSAEAFF. In DNA, the CDR3 is TGTGCCAGCAGTCAGGGGGGGTCTGCTGAAGCTTTCTTT.

This chain joins TRBV5-4 and TRBJ2-3; 7 bases are shared with TRBD2. From germline, CDR1 is SGHNT and CDR2 YYREEE (reference sequence). The CDR3 is made up of 16 amino acids. V lost 0 bases and J lost 4; bases outside the gene matches: 8. In nucleotides, the CDR3 is TGTGCCAGCAGCTTGGACAGCGGGATCACCGCAGATACGCAGTATTTT. Its protein is CASSLDSGITADTQYF.

The chain is built from TRBV5-1 and TRBJ1-6; D is unclear. Germline V gives CDR1 SGHRS, CDR2 YFSETQ. CDR3 size: 17 residues. Trimming shortened V by 4 bases and J by 5 bases, and 19 bases separated the two germline ends. The CDR3 spells CASSPRLFEPDNSPLHF. CDR3 bases: TGCGCCAGCAGCCCCCGTCTTTTTGAACCGGATAATTCACCCCTCCACTTT.

J is TRBJ2-5 and V is TRBV5-6; D not resolved. The germline V gene has CDR1 SGHDT and CDR2 YYEEEE. The CDR3 is 15 amino acids. Trimming removed 4 bases from V and 1 base from J, with 14 bases in between. The CDR3 sequence is CASSPGGAVQETQYF. The CDR3 DNA is TGTGCCAGCAGCCCCGGTGGTGCCGTCCAAGAGACCCAGTACTTC.

The chain employs TRBV7-2 and TRBJ2-6; TRBD1 aligns across 7 bases. Trimming cost V 1 base and J 5 bases; bases outside gene matches: 8. Germline CDR1 is SGHTA and CDR2 is FQGNSA. CDR3 length: 17 amino acids. The CDR3 protein is CASSLESRGPRANVLTF. DNA for the CDR3: TGTGCCAGCAGCTTAGAGTCTAGGGGGCCACGGGCCAACGTCCTGACTTTC.

This clone was seen a few times. The rearrangement links TRBV7-9 to TRBJ1-3, with D hard to call. From germline, CDR1 is SEHNR and CDR2 FQNEAQ (reference sequence). V lost 4 bases and J lost 0, with 10 bases in between. The CDR3 length is 15 residues. Here the CDR3 reads CASSSQVLSGNTIYF. CDR3 DNA: TGTGCCAGCAGCTCTCAGGTCCTCTCTGGAAACACCATATATTTT.

The V and J genes are TRBV5-1 and TRBJ1-1; D remains ambiguous. CDR1 SGHRS and CDR2 YFSETQ come from the germline V gene. This CDR3 has 14 amino acids. The ends were cut back, 2 bases at V and 9 bases at J, with 17 bases in the middle. CDR3 protein: CASSFNPTPEKAFF. CDR3 DNA sequence: TGCGCCAGCAGCTTCAATCCAACCCCGGAGAAAGCTTTCTTT.

This clone was observed a handful of times. The chain employs TRBV11-2 and TRBJ2-7; 12 positions agree with TRBD2. Germline CDR1 and CDR2: SGHAT and FQNNGV. The CDR3 sequence is 14 residues long. The V segment lost 5 bases and the J segment 6 bases; nucleotides outside the gene matches: 5. CDR3 loop: CASSPTSGGSEQYF. CDR3 DNA sequence: TGTGCCAGCAGCCCGACTAGCGGGGGTAGCGAGCAGTACTTC.

This clone was seen a handful of times. V and J are TRBV30 and TRBJ1-1; D is unresolved. CDR3 size: 13 residues. From germline, CDR1 is GTSNPN and CDR2 SVGIG (reference sequence). Trimming cost V 4 bases and J 0 bases, with 9 bases left between them. CDR3 DNA: TGTGCCTGGACAAGGGAACTGAACACTGAAGCTTTCTTT. Protein sequence: CAWTRELNTEAFF.

CDR3 sequence (DNA): TGTGCCAGTACACCTCCGGGACAGGAAGGGCTCGAGCAGTACTTC. Its protein product is CASTPPGQEGLEQYF. The chain combines TRBV2 with TRBJ2-7, with TRBD1 matching 8 bases. The CDR3 has 15 amino acids. Germline-derived CDR1 and CDR2 are SNHLY and FYNNEI. The V segment lost 9 bases and the J segment 6 bases; nucleotides outside the gene matches: 16. Filled out from reference TRBV2 and TRBJ2-7, the complete variable domain reads EPEVTQTPSHQVTQMGQEVILRCVPISNHLYFYWYRQILGQKVEFLVSFYNNEISEKSEIFDDQFSVERPDGSNFTLKIRSTKLEDSAMYFCASTPPGQEGLEQYFGPGTRLTVT.

The chain has TRBV9 and TRBJ2-7; D is uncertain. V dropped 0 bases and J dropped 4 bases, with 11 bases sitting between them. Looked up from germline, CDR1 is SGDLS and CDR2 is YYNGEE. The CDR3 covers 14 residues. The DNA of the CDR3 is TGTGCCAGCAGCGTAGTCGACGGGTCGTACGAGCAGTACTTC. It translates to CASSVVDGSYEQYF.

The rearrangement links TRBV29-1 to TRBJ2-5, with a possible D match to TRBD2 (6 bases). The CDR3 has 14 residues. V was trimmed by 8 bases and J by 6 bases, leaving 22 bases between them. Germline lookup yields CDR1 SQVTM and CDR2 ANQGSEA. In DNA form, the CDR3 reads TGCAGCACGGGAGAGCTAGTGGGCCCCAAGACCCAGTACTTC. Translated, it gives CSTGELVGPKTQYF.

The sample holds a few counts of this clone. J is TRBJ1-6 and V is TRBV28; possibly TRBD1 for D (5 bases). Trimming removed 11 bases from V and 13 bases from J, with 18 bases in between. The germline CDR1 and CDR2 sequences are MDHEN and SYDVKM. This CDR3 has 12 amino acids. The CDR3 spells CALGAGSGPLHF. The CDR3 bases are TGTGCCCTAGGGGCGGGCTCGGGTCCCCTCCACTTT.

The V and J genes are TRBV2 and TRBJ2-7; D could derive from TRBD1 or TRBD2 (5 bases each). Deletions cut 8 bases from V and 0 bases from J, with 11 bases between. The V gene's germline CDR1 is SNHLY and CDR2 FYNNEI. The CDR3 consists of 13 residues. The CDR3 DNA sequence: TGTGCCAGCGTGGGGGTTAGCTCCTACGAGCAGTACTTC. Translation gives CASVGVSSYEQYF.

The chain employs TRBV4-1 and TRBJ2-3; 11 positions agree with TRBD1. V lost 3 bases, J lost 6 bases, and 8 bases stayed unmatched. Germline V CDR1 and CDR2: MGHRA, YSYEKL. This CDR3 is 16 amino acids long. The CDR3 coding sequence is TGCGCCAGCAGCCAGTCCGGGACAGGGGGTATTGATACGCAGTATTTT. Its protein product is CASSQSGTGGIDTQYF.

This clone was seen just once. The same CDR3 also results from other DNA sequences found in this sample. The chain couples TRBV9 to TRBJ2-2; a possible D gene is TRBD1 (5 bases). This CDR3 contains 15 residues. Trimming removed 1 base from V and 1 base from J, with 8 bases in between. Germline CDR1 reads SGDLS; CDR2 reads YYNGEE. In nucleotides, the CDR3 is TGTGCCAGCAGCGTAAGGGGTTTGAACACCGGGGAGCTGTTTTTT. Protein sequence: CASSVRGLNTGELFF.

This clone appeared a single time. The chain joins TRBV7-2 to TRBJ2-7; 10 bases fit TRBD1. Germline trimming cut 0 bases from V and 7 bases from J; bases unmatched to any gene: 6. This CDR3 is 15 amino acids long. Germline CDR1 and CDR2: SGHTA and FQGNSA. This CDR3 reads CASSLAPGQGREQYF. The CDR3, as DNA: TGTGCCAGCAGCTTAGCTCCGGGACAGGGGCGAGAGCAGTACTTC.

The chain recombines TRBV4-1 with TRBJ2-5; the match to TRBD1 covers 8 bases. J gave up 1 base and V 6 bases, and 7 bases lay outside the gene matches. Germline V CDR1 and CDR2: MGHRA, YSYEKL. This CDR3 contains 15 residues. The CDR3 coding sequence is TGCGCCAGCAGACCCTGGACAGGGCTCCAAGAGACCCAGTACTTC. Translating gives CASRPWTGLQETQYF.

This clone was picked up a small number of times. The chain recombines TRBV6-6 with TRBJ1-5; TRBD1 is a possible D gene (6 bases). V shed 6 bases and J shed 1 base, with 10 bases lying between them. Germline CDR1 is MNHNY and CDR2 is SVGAGI (reference sequence). The CDR3 sequence is 14 residues long. This CDR3 is CASRGTSSNQPQHF. The CDR3 DNA sequence: TGTGCCAGCAGGGGGACATCCAGCAATCAGCCCCAGCATTTT.

This clone was observed once. The rearrangement joins TRBV20-1 to TRBJ2-1, with D unclear. CDR3 length: 11 residues. Germline CDR1 is DFQATT and CDR2 is SNEGSKA (reference sequence). CDR3 protein: CSGRLGNEQFF. DNA of the CDR3: TGCTCTGGACGACTCGGCAATGAGCAGTTCTTC.

V usage is TRBV4-3 and J usage is TRBJ2-7, with 11 bases fitting TRBD2. This CDR3 has 19 amino acids. The trim removed 0 bases at V and 0 bases at J, leaving 10 bases unmatched. The germline V gene encodes CDR1 LGHNA and CDR2 YSLEER. This chain's CDR3 is CASSQEVLAGGLSSYEQYF. The CDR3 bases are TGCGCCAGCAGCCAAGAAGTCCTAGCGGGAGGCCTAAGCTCCTACGAGCAGTACTTC.

The CDR3 is CASRGGPPGEQYF. The CDR3 coding sequence is TGTGCCTCTCGAGGAGGGCCGCCAGGAGAGCAGTACTTC. The chain joins TRBV10-3 to TRBJ2-7, with D perhaps TRBD2 (6 bases). The CDR3 has 13 amino acids. In germline, CDR1 is ENHRY, CDR2 SYGVKD. Trimming took 11 bases from V and 7 from J, leaving 21 bases between them.

J is TRBJ1-3 and V is TRBV28; no definite D call. Germline assignment: CDR1 MDHEN and CDR2 SYDVKM. Trimming shortened V by 4 bases and J by 4 bases, and 14 bases separated the two germline ends. The CDR3 loop spans 15 amino acids. CDR3: CASSSSTPGGNTIYF. The CDR3, as DNA: TGTGCCAGCAGTTCCTCGACCCCGGGCGGAAACACCATATATTTT.

The chain recombines TRBV11-3 with TRBJ2-1, with D hard to call. The CDR3 is made up of 14 amino acids. Per the germline V gene, CDR1 is SGHNT and CDR2 is YENEEA. V gave up 4 bases and J gave up 0 bases, with 7 bases separating them. The CDR3 loop is CASSSNSSYNEQFF. The CDR3 bases are TGTGCCAGCAGCTCTAATAGCTCCTACAATGAGCAGTTCTTC. Combining the CDR3 with reference TRBV11-3 and TRBJ2-1 gives the whole variable domain EAGVVQSPRYKIIEKKQPVAFWCNPISGHNTLYWYLQNLGQGPELLIRYENEEAVDDSQLPKDRFSAERLKGVDSTLKIQPAELGDSAVYLCASSSNSSYNEQFFGPGTRLTVL.

The chain uses TRBV7-9 and TRBJ1-3; D call uncertain. The V gene's germline CDR1 is SEHNR and CDR2 FQNEAQ (reference sequence). Trimming stripped 3 bases from V and 0 bases from J, with 6 bases between. The CDR3 spans 14 residues. CDR3 in DNA: TGTGCCAGCAGCTTCCGCCGCTCTGGAAACACCATATATTTT. Its protein is CASSFRRSGNTIYF.